The 18 T cell receptor beta chains given below trace back to one sample, sequenced in a study of shared clonotypes between healthy human individuals. Some clones are missing from TCRdb's copy, which holds only in-frame ones; the method was immunoSEQ multiplex PCR. Of approximately 500,000 clones in the sample, more than 75% were seen once. The sample consisted of PBMCs. The source is a woman aged 40 to 50 in good health. Some clones in this sample may be carry-over from other donors' samples.

The CDR3 DNA reads as TGCGCCAGCAGCCCCTACCCCGGGACAGGGGAAGAGACCCAGTACTTC. Amino acids: CASSPYPGTGEETQYF. The rearrangement uses TRBV5-1 and TRBJ2-5, with 10 bases that match TRBD1. This CDR3 has 16 amino acids. V lost 4 bases and J lost 3; bases outside the gene matches: 9. CDR1 and CDR2 (germline): SGHRS, YFSETQ.

The gene calls are TRBV6-4 and TRBJ1-4, with 7 positions matching TRBD1. After removal of 3 bases from V and 8 bases from J, the junction contained 9 bases not matched to a gene. Germline CDR1 reads MRHNA; CDR2 reads SNTAGT. CDR3 length: 15 amino acids. This CDR3 is CASSERQGSYEKLFF. The CDR3 nucleotides read TGTGCCAGCAGTGAGAGACAGGGCTCCTACGAAAAACTGTTTTTT.

This clone was counted only a few times. This sequence joins TRBV19 and TRBJ1-5; TRBD1 matches 7 bases. The CDR3 length is 13 residues. CDR1 LNHDA and CDR2 SQIVND come from the germline V gene (reference sequence). V was clipped by 10 bases and J by 9 bases; unmatched bases: 12. The DNA of the CDR3 is TGTGCCACCTCCGACAGGGTCGGTCGGCCCCAGCATTTT. This sequence encodes CATSDRVGRPQHF.

The chain uses TRBV5-1 and TRBJ2-2; D might be TRBD1 (6 bases). Germline CDR1 and CDR2: SGHRS and YFSETQ. Trimming removed 0 bases from V and 4 bases from J, with 13 bases in between. The CDR3 loop spans 16 amino acids. CDR3 sequence reads: CASSLVGQGITGELFF. The CDR3 nucleotides are TGCGCCAGCAGCTTGGTAGGGCAGGGGATCACCGGGGAGCTGTTTTTT.

This clone was detected ten times or more. CDR3: CASSENSYNEQFF. The CDR3 DNA follows: TGTGCCAGCAGTGAGAACTCCTACAATGAGCAGTTCTTC. The J gene is TRBJ2-1, the V gene TRBV6-4, with D unresolved. The CDR3 is made up of 13 amino acids. V lost 3 bases and J 0 bases, leaving 3 bases between the germline ends. Germline lookup yields CDR1 MRHNA and CDR2 SNTAGT.

This chain joins TRBV5-4 and TRBJ2-1, with 12 bases aligning to TRBD2. The CDR3 loop spans 16 amino acids. The germline V gene encodes CDR1 SGHNT and CDR2 YYREEE (reference sequence). Trimming took 4 bases from V and 6 from J; bases not matched to a gene: 8. The CDR3 DNA follows: TGTGCCAGCAGCACCTACCTAGCGGGGGGGATCAATGAGCAGTTCTTC. Protein product: CASSTYLAGGINEQFF.

The rearrangement uses TRBV6-6 and TRBJ2-7, with a possible D match to TRBD2 (5 bases). Trimming removed 6 bases at V and 7 bases at J, with 19 bases between. From germline, CDR1 is MNHNY and CDR2 SVGAGI (reference sequence). The CDR3 totals 14 residues. The chain's CDR3 is CASRPGSILGEQYF. The CDR3 coding sequence is TGTGCCAGCAGACCGGGATCCATCTTGGGGGAGCAGTACTTC.

As DNA, the CDR3 is TGTGCCAGCAGCTTGGTCGGGCATTCCTACAATGAGCAGTTCTTC. Protein product: CASSLVGHSYNEQFF. The V and J genes are TRBV5-6 and TRBJ2-1; D remains ambiguous. The CDR3 has 15 residues. The germline V gene has CDR1 SGHDT and CDR2 YYEEEE. V lost 0 bases, J lost 1 base, and 8 bases lay in between.

J is TRBJ2-1 and V is TRBV7-8; 13 bases are a match to TRBD2. The V gene end was trimmed by 4 bases and the J gene end by 6 bases; junction bases not matched to a gene: 3. Germline V gene data show CDR1 as SGHVS and CDR2 as FQNEAQ. There are 15 residues in the CDR3. This chain's CDR3 is CASSSRLAGGNEQFF. The CDR3 DNA follows: TGTGCCAGCAGCTCCCGACTAGCGGGAGGCAATGAGCAGTTCTTC.

The V call is TRBV6-5, the J call TRBJ2-3, with a weak D call TRBD1 (5 bases). Trimming cost V 10 bases and J 2 bases, with 16 bases left between them. In germline, CDR1 is MNHEY, CDR2 SVGAGI. The CDR3 length is 14 residues. CDR3 in amino acids: CATARAGITDTQYF. The CDR3 nucleotides are TGTGCCACCGCCAGGGCAGGAATCACAGATACGCAGTATTTT.

This clone was seen a single time. The chain links TRBV7-9 to TRBJ2-5; D unclear. V lost 1 base and J lost 1, with 4 bases in between. Germline V gene data show CDR1 as SEHNR and CDR2 as FQNEAQ (reference sequence). This CDR3 comprises 13 residues. The CDR3 DNA reads TGTGCCAGCAGCTTAGGACCCCAAGAGACCCAGTACTTC. It translates to CASSLGPQETQYF.

The rearrangement links TRBV10-3 to TRBJ1-2; D is perhaps TRBD1 (5 bases). The germline gives CDR1 ENHRY, CDR2 SYGVKD. This CDR3 has 12 amino acids. V shed 1 base and J shed 8 bases, with 8 bases lying between them. The CDR3 region is CAISEFRAGYTF. CDR3 in DNA: TGTGCCATCAGTGAGTTCAGGGCGGGCTACACCTTC.

In regard to this clone: Other DNA sequences within the sample encode an identical CDR3. This chain uses TRBV7-6 with TRBJ2-1, with 8 bases lining up with TRBD2. CDR1 and CDR2 (germline): SGHVS, FNYEAQ. The length of the CDR3 is 19 residues. The V segment lost 0 bases and the J segment 4 bases; nucleotides outside the gene matches: 14. In DNA form, the CDR3 reads TGTGCCAGCAGCTTAGCCCGGGGGGGCCGAGTAGCGGGTTACAATGAGCAGTTCTTC. As protein: CASSLARGGRVAGYNEQFF.

This chain connects TRBV13 to TRBJ2-4; tentatively, D is TRBD2 (6 bases). CDR1 is PRHDT and CDR2 is FYEKMQ in the germline V gene (reference sequence). The CDR3 has 14 residues. Deletions cut 0 bases from V and 6 bases from J, with 9 bases between. In DNA form, the CDR3 reads TGTGCCAGCAGCTTAGGCCGGGGGTTAAACATTCAGTACTTC. Translated: CASSLGRGLNIQYF.

The chain has TRBV15 and TRBJ1-1, with 7 bases matching TRBD1. Unmatched junction bases numbered 12, after V lost 5 bases and J lost 0 bases. There are 17 residues in the CDR3. The germline gives CDR1 LNHNV, CDR2 YYDKDF (reference sequence). The CDR3 region has the DNA TGTGCCACCAGCCGGTGGACAGGTAGGATGTTGAACACTGAAGCTTTCTTT. This sequence encodes CATSRWTGRMLNTEAFF.

This rearrangement joins TRBV18 to TRBJ2-5; 9 bases map to TRBD1. Losses at the gene ends were 4 bases for V and 4 bases for J; bases not matched to a gene: 1. CDR1 KGHSH and CDR2 LQKENI come from the germline V gene. This CDR3 is built from 13 residues. Here the CDR3 DNA reads TGTGCCAGCTCACAGGGACAGGGAGAGACCCAGTACTTC. Protein: CASSQGQGETQYF.

V is TRBV19 and J is TRBJ2-1; D is possibly TRBD2 (6 bases). The CDR3 consists of 16 residues. Germline V gives CDR1 LNHDA, CDR2 SQIVND (reference sequence). Trimming removed 1 base at V and 4 bases at J, with 14 bases between. As DNA, the CDR3 is TGTGCCAGTAGTATAGTTTACGGGGGAGCTTACAATGAGCAGTTCTTC. Its protein product is CASSIVYGGAYNEQFF.

This clone was counted a few times. The chain is built from TRBV7-3 and TRBJ1-2, with TRBD1 matching 9 bases. J was trimmed by 7 bases and V by 5 bases; bases with no gene match: 5. The CDR3 runs 13 residues. Germline V gene sequence: CDR1 SGHTA, CDR2 FQGTGA. The CDR3 nucleotides read TGTGCCAGCAGCCGGGACAGGGAGGCTGGCTACACCTTC. It translates to CASSRDREAGYTF.